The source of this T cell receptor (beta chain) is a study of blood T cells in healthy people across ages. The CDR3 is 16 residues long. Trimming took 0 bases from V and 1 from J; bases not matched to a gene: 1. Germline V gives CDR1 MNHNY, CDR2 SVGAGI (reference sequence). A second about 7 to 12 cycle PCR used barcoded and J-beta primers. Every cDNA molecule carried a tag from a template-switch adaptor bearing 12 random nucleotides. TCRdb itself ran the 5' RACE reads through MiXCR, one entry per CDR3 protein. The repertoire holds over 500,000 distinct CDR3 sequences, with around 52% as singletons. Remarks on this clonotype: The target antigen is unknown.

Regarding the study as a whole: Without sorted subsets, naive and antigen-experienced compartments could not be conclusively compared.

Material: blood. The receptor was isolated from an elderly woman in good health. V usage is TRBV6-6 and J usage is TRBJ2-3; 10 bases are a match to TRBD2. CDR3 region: CASSYSLAGGTDTQYF. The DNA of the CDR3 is TGTGCCAGCAGTTACTCGCTAGCGGGAGGCACAGATACGCAGTATTTT.